This passage covers 27 T cell receptor beta chains from one sample sequenced in a study of identifying expanded T cells in peripheral blood. Clones were read by immunoSEQ multiplex PCR, and TCRdb kept only the in-frame ones, dropping some. The sample includes some 96,000 clones, 75% to 90% of them seen just once. The specimen sequenced was blood. These receptors were collected from a person aged 18 to 75 in good health.

This chain links TRBV29-1 with TRBJ1-5, with a weak D call TRBD1 (5 bases). This CDR3 has 18 residues. Germline CDR1 reads SQVTM; CDR2 reads ANQGSEA. The V and J ends lost 6 bases and 1 base respectively, with 25 bases between them. Here the CDR3 reads CSVLLGAAPQGSNQPQHF. The CDR3 DNA is TGCAGCGTGCTACTTGGGGCAGCGCCGCAGGGAAGCAATCAGCCCCAGCATTTT.

This sequence joins TRBV11-2 and TRBJ2-5, with 11 bases fitting TRBD2. The CDR3 is made up of 17 amino acids. The junction had 12 bases not matched to a gene; V was cut back by 4 bases and J by 5 bases. CDR1 SGHAT and CDR2 FQNNGV come from the germline V gene. The CDR3 DNA reads as TGTGCCAGCAGCTCGGGGGGGGCTAGCGGGAGGTCGGAGACCCAGTACTTC. Translation: CASSSGGASGRSETQYF.

This chain uses TRBV5-1 with TRBJ1-3; tentative D call: TRBD1 (6 bases). With 4 bases removed from V and 0 bases from J, the gap between germline ends came to 8 bases. Germline lookup yields CDR1 SGHRS and CDR2 YFSETQ. The CDR3 consists of 14 residues. The CDR3 loop is CASSQQGSGNTIYF. The CDR3 nucleotides are TGCGCCAGCAGCCAACAGGGCTCTGGAAACACCATATATTTT.

The genes are TRBV4-3 and TRBJ2-7, with 12 bases identical to TRBD2. Germline loops: CDR1 LGHNA, CDR2 YSLEER. V shed 1 base, J shed 1 base, and the junction held 2 bases outside the gene matches. The length of the CDR3 is 16 residues. DNA of the CDR3: TGCGCCAGCAGCCAAGGACTAGCGGGAGAGTCCTACGAGCAGTACTTC. It codes for CASSQGLAGESYEQYF.

This clone was counted a single time. For the CDR3, the DNA is TGTGCCAGCAGCGGCGGGTTGGGAACCTGGAACACTGAAGCTTTCTTT. It is translated as CASSGGLGTWNTEAFF. The chain links TRBV5-6 to TRBJ1-1; D remains unclear. V lost 4 bases and J 1 base, leaving 17 bases between the germline ends. Looked up from germline, CDR1 is SGHDT and CDR2 is YYEEEE. The CDR3 length is 16 residues.

The chain carries TRBV10-3 and TRBJ2-5; tentative D call: TRBD2 (6 bases). In germline, CDR1 is ENHRY, CDR2 SYGVKD. The CDR3 covers 13 residues. V gave up 10 bases and J gave up 3 bases, with 15 bases separating them. The CDR3 coding sequence is TGTGCCACGCTCCGGGACTTGGAAGAGACCCAGTACTTC. This codes for CATLRDLEETQYF.

The chain combines TRBV5-1 with TRBJ1-2; the D gene is possibly TRBD1 (6 bases). V lost 2 bases and J 6 bases, leaving 14 bases between the germline ends. CDR3 length: 14 amino acids. Germline CDR1 SGHRS, CDR2 YFSETQ. This CDR3 is CASSFKGGGDGYTF. For the CDR3, the DNA is TGCGCCAGCAGCTTCAAGGGGGGCGGGGATGGCTACACCTTC.

The chain is built from TRBV18 and TRBJ2-3, with D tentatively TRBD1 (8 bases). There are 18 residues in the CDR3. V lost 1 base and J 0 bases, leaving 17 bases between the germline ends. CDR1 KGHSH and CDR2 LQKENI come from the germline V gene. The CDR3 nucleotides read TGTGCCAGCTCACCACGGACAGGGAGGGGGACTAGCACAGATACGCAGTATTTT. It encodes CASSPRTGRGTSTDTQYF.

The chain has TRBV18 and TRBJ1-6, with 7 bases that match TRBD1. Germline V lookup: CDR1 KGHSH, CDR2 LQKENI. This CDR3 has 16 residues. Losses at the gene ends were 3 bases for V and 6 bases for J; bases not matched to a gene: 8. CDR3 DNA sequence: TGTGCCAGCTCACCGCTATCAGGGGGTTCTAATTCACCCCTCCACTTT. The encoded protein is CASSPLSGGSNSPLHF.

The table lists this clone with many counts. The V gene is TRBV6-1, the J gene TRBJ2-2; D not resolved. The CDR3 has 12 residues. Germline V gives CDR1 MNHNS, CDR2 SASEGT. Between the trimmed V and J ends, which lost 5 bases and 7 bases, there was a span of 8 bases. CDR3 bases: TGTGCCAGCAGTCCTAGGATCGGGGAGCTGTTTTTT. As protein: CASSPRIGELFF.

The V gene is TRBV5-4, the J gene TRBJ2-7; the D is unclear. V lost 2 bases and J 0 bases, leaving 6 bases between the germline ends. Germline loops: CDR1 SGHNT, CDR2 YYREEE (reference sequence). The CDR3 has 13 amino acids. The CDR3, as DNA: TGTGCCAGCAGCTTCAGCAGCTCCTACGAGCAGTACTTC. The encoded protein is CASSFSSSYEQYF.

The CDR3 DNA follows: TGTGCCAGCAGCTTAACTGTAGGGTTGACTGAAGCTTTCTTT. It yields the protein CASSLTVGLTEAFF. This chain uses TRBV7-3 with TRBJ1-1; no firm D call. Germline CDR1 reads SGHTA; CDR2 reads FQGTGA. Trimming pared 0 bases from V and 5 bases from J, leaving 10 bases between. There are 14 residues in the CDR3.

The chain recombines TRBV4-1 with TRBJ1-5, with a possible D match to TRBD1 (6 bases). CDR3 length: 17 amino acids. Germline CDR1 MGHRA, CDR2 YSYEKL. The V and J ends lost 2 bases and 10 bases respectively, with 24 bases between them. The CDR3 is CASSQPTSRTVRAPQHF. The DNA for the CDR3 is TGCGCCAGCAGCCAACCAACCAGCAGGACAGTTCGGGCTCCCCAGCATTTT.

The rearrangement links TRBV6-6 to TRBJ2-7; D not resolved. V gave up 3 bases and J gave up 0 bases, with 9 bases separating them. The CDR3 sequence is 14 residues long. Germline values: CDR1 MNHNY, CDR2 SVGAGI (reference sequence). The DNA for the CDR3 is TGTGCCAGCAGTTATGACCTGTACTCCTACGAGCAGTACTTC. Residues: CASSYDLYSYEQYF.

The CDR3 spells CASRDYEQYF. CDR3 DNA: TGTGCCAGCAGAGACTACGAGCAGTACTTC. This chain links TRBV2 with TRBJ2-7; unclear D gene. The V gene's germline CDR1 is SNHLY and CDR2 FYNNEI. Trimming took off 6 bases at V and 3 bases at J, with 3 bases between the two ends. CDR3 length: 10 amino acids.

The chain uses TRBV5-1 and TRBJ2-3, with TRBD2 as a possible D gene (6 bases). The germline gives CDR1 SGHRS, CDR2 YFSETQ. The CDR3 length is 14 residues. Deletions cut 0 bases from V and 4 bases from J, with 9 bases between. As DNA, the CDR3 is TGCGCCAGCAGCTTGGAGACTAGAGCAGATACGCAGTATTTT. Translated, it gives CASSLETRADTQYF.

This sequence joins TRBV19 and TRBJ2-2; TRBD2 is a possible D gene (5 bases). The CDR3 extends over 14 amino acids. The V end was cut by 6 bases, the J end by 6 bases, with 14 bases between. Germline V gene data show CDR1 as LNHDA and CDR2 as SQIVND (reference sequence). The chain's CDR3 is CASSEPGIPGELFF. Here the CDR3 DNA reads TGTGCCAGTAGCGAACCCGGGATACCCGGGGAGCTGTTTTTT.

The rearrangement uses TRBV6-1 and TRBJ1-1, with unresolved D. This CDR3 has 13 amino acids. The V end was cut by 4 bases, the J end by 5 bases, with 11 bases between. Germline CDR1 and CDR2: MNHNS and SASEGT. CDR3 residues: CASSAGAETEAFF. CDR3 sequence (DNA): TGTGCCAGCAGTGCGGGCGCCGAAACTGAAGCTTTCTTT.

The chain recombines TRBV7-9 with TRBJ2-3; D is tentatively TRBD1 or TRBD2 (5 bases each). The germline V and J ends were trimmed by 3 bases and 0 bases, with 16 bases remaining between them. From germline, CDR1 is SEHNR and CDR2 FQNEAQ (reference sequence). The CDR3 is 17 residues long. CDR3 DNA sequence: TGTGCCAGCAGCTTTTGGGGGATCGCCGAAAGCACAGATACGCAGTATTTT. This encodes CASSFWGIAESTDTQYF.

V is TRBV2 and J is TRBJ1-2; 11 nucleotides line up with TRBD1. The germline gives CDR1 SNHLY, CDR2 FYNNEI. CDR3 length: 13 residues. V trimming: 5 bases; J trimming: 6 bases; junction bases outside the gene matches: 2. The CDR3 is CASSTGQGDGYTF. The CDR3, as DNA: TGTGCCAGCAGTACGGGACAGGGGGATGGCTACACCTTC.

The rearrangement links TRBV10-3 to TRBJ2-1; 9 bases fit TRBD1. The V gene end was trimmed by 7 bases and the J gene end by 5 bases; junction bases not matched to a gene: 6. The CDR3 is 14 residues long. CDR1 is ENHRY, CDR2 SYGVKD, per germline. DNA for the CDR3: TGTGCCATCAACCGACAGGGGGTGGACAATGAGCAGTTCTTC. Its protein product is CAINRQGVDNEQFF.

V usage is TRBV19 and J usage is TRBJ1-3; D remains unclear. Germline CDR1 and CDR2: LNHDA and SQIVND (reference sequence). This CDR3 region has 17 residues. V was trimmed by 1 base and J by 0 bases, leaving 13 bases between them. The CDR3 spells CASSIAPTLSSGNTIYF. CDR3 in DNA: TGTGCCAGTAGTATAGCCCCGACCCTTAGCTCTGGAAACACCATATATTTT.

The genes are TRBV7-2 and TRBJ1-2; D might be TRBD1 (6 bases). The germline V gene encodes CDR1 SGHTA and CDR2 FQGNSA. The CDR3 loop spans 15 amino acids. Trimming shortened V by 5 bases and J by 4 bases, and 17 bases separated the two germline ends. As DNA, the CDR3 is TGTGCCAGCAGCCCTAGGGACACTGCCTCCTATGGCTACACCTTC. This sequence encodes CASSPRDTASYGYTF.

The rearrangement uses TRBV7-8 and TRBJ2-2; D is ambiguous. This CDR3 is built from 14 residues. Germline values: CDR1 SGHVS, CDR2 FQNEAQ. V lost 0 bases and J 1 base, leaving 3 bases between the germline ends. The CDR3 loop is CASSLALNTGELFF. Here the CDR3 DNA reads TGTGCCAGCAGCTTAGCTTTGAACACCGGGGAGCTGTTTTTT.

J is TRBJ2-5 and V is TRBV4-2, with 9 bases fitting TRBD2. Germline CDR1 is LGHNA and CDR2 is YNFKEQ. The CDR3 contains 16 residues. V gave up 5 bases and J gave up 2 bases; unmatched junction bases: 9. The CDR3 here is CASSLTQAGGQETQYF. The CDR3 DNA reads TGTGCCAGCAGCTTAACACAGGCGGGGGGGCAAGAGACCCAGTACTTC.

The J gene is TRBJ2-2, the V gene TRBV18; D unresolved. The germline gives CDR1 KGHSH, CDR2 LQKENI. CDR3 length: 15 amino acids. V lost 2 bases to trimming and J lost 1 base, with 8 bases between them. The CDR3 here is CASSPSSGNTGELFF. The CDR3 coding sequence is TGTGCCAGCTCACCATCATCAGGGAACACCGGGGAGCTGTTTTTT.

The rearrangement uses TRBV7-9 and TRBJ2-1, with 8 bases matching TRBD2. Germline V gene sequence: CDR1 SEHNR, CDR2 FQNEAQ (reference sequence). This CDR3 spans 15 amino acids. V lost 5 bases to trimming and J lost 8 bases; unmatched junction nucleotides: 11. CDR3 coding DNA: TGTGCCAGCAGCCCTAAGCGGGAGATGTTGGATGAGCAGTTCTTC. Its translation: CASSPKREMLDEQFF. Variable domain in full (rest from reference TRBV7-9 and TRBJ2-1): DTGVSQNPRHKITKRGQNVTFRCDPISEHNRLYWYRQTLGQGPEFLTYFQNEAQLEKSRLLSDRFSAERPKGSFSTLEIQRTEQGDSAMYLCASSPKREMLDEQFFGPGTRLTVL.